These 16 T cell receptor beta chains came from one sample sequenced in a study of blood T cell repertoires in COVID-19. Produced via immunoSEQ multiplex PCR; TCRdb's table is partial and in-frame only. The table has about 100,000 clones, approximately 86% seen once; the top ten hold under 2%. The sequencing input was peripheral blood. The receptor set was obtained from an older man with acute or convalescent COVID-19.

CDR3 sequence reads: CASSPAGLGTTDTQYF. The CDR3 DNA is TGTGCCAGCAGCCCAGCCGGACTAGGGACAACAGATACGCAGTATTTT. The gene calls are TRBV7-2 and TRBJ2-3; weak D call: TRBD2 (7 bases). The CDR3 runs to 16 residues. The ends were cut back, 5 bases at V and 3 bases at J, with 18 bases in the middle. The germline gives CDR1 SGHTA, CDR2 FQGNSA.

The genes are TRBV5-1 and TRBJ2-6; the match to TRBD1 covers 8 bases. V lost 2 bases to trimming and J lost 3 bases; unmatched junction nucleotides: 7. Germline V gene data show CDR1 as SGHRS and CDR2 as YFSETQ. CDR3 size: 17 residues. CDR3 in amino acids: CASSFRTGSSGANVLTF. The DNA of the CDR3 is TGCGCCAGCAGCTTTCGGACAGGGTCTAGTGGGGCCAACGTCCTGACTTTC.

This chain links TRBV7-6 with TRBJ2-2; D is perhaps TRBD1 (6 bases). The CDR3 runs to 13 residues. Germline V gene lookup returns CDR1 SGHVS and CDR2 FNYEAQ. V was trimmed by 0 bases and J by 12 bases, leaving 11 bases between them. CDR3 coding DNA: TGTGCCAGCAGCTTAGCGGGCCAGGGGAAGCTGTTTTTT. It yields the protein CASSLAGQGKLFF.

The chain recombines TRBV29-1 with TRBJ2-3; 7 nucleotides align to TRBD2. The germline CDR1 and CDR2 sequences are SQVTM and ANQGSEA. This CDR3 has 15 amino acids. The ends lost 5 bases at V and 1 base at J; junction bases unmatched: 9. The CDR3 reads CSVSGGRRGTDTQYF. CDR3 sequence (DNA): TGCAGCGTTAGCGGCGGGAGAAGGGGCACAGATACGCAGTATTTT.

The chain couples TRBV18 to TRBJ2-2; no firm D call. CDR1 KGHSH and CDR2 LQKENI come from the germline V gene. V was cut by 3 bases and J by 4 bases, with 9 bases left in between. The CDR3 sequence is 14 residues long. DNA for the CDR3: TGTGCCAGCTCACCTTCAGAGCGCACCGGGGAGCTGTTTTTT. This gives the protein CASSPSERTGELFF.

The chain has TRBV11-2 and TRBJ1-4; the match to TRBD1 covers 7 bases. J lost 7 bases, V lost 2 bases, and 4 bases had no gene match. The germline V gene has CDR1 SGHAT and CDR2 FQNNGV. The CDR3 consists of 14 residues. CDR3 DNA sequence: TGTGCCAGCAGCTTAAACCCAGGGGGTGAAAAACTGTTTTTT. Amino acids: CASSLNPGGEKLFF.

The V call is TRBV7-2, the J call TRBJ2-3; D not certain. The CDR3 length is 15 residues. The germline gives CDR1 SGHTA, CDR2 FQGNSA. Trimming stripped 3 bases from V and 1 base from J, with 11 bases between. CDR3 amino acids: CASSFNSFGTDTQYF. The CDR3 bases are TGTGCCAGCAGCTTCAACTCCTTCGGCACAGATACGCAGTATTTT.

This clone was seen a few times. The gene calls are TRBV7-9 and TRBJ2-5, with D possibly TRBD1 on 6 matching bases. V shed 5 bases and J shed 5 bases, with 15 bases lying between them. This CDR3 has 14 residues. The germline CDR1 and CDR2 sequences are SEHNR and FQNEAQ (reference sequence). The CDR3 DNA follows: TGTGCCAGCAGCCACACAGGGTCTCGGGAGACCCAGTACTTC. It is translated as CASSHTGSRETQYF. Variable domain in full (rest from reference TRBV7-9 and TRBJ2-5): DTGVSQNPRHKITKRGQNVTFRCDPISEHNRLYWYRQTLGQGPEFLTYFQNEAQLEKSRLLSDRFSAERPKGSFSTLEIQRTEQGDSAMYLCASSHTGSRETQYFGPGTRLLVL.

The sample holds a few counts of this clone. The V and J genes are TRBV6-1 and TRBJ1-6, with D possibly matching TRBD1 (5 bases). This CDR3 contains 14 residues. V lost 1 base to trimming and J lost 10 bases, with 11 bases between them. Germline V gives CDR1 MNHNS, CDR2 SASEGT. The CDR3 reads CASSEVTGRSPLHF. DNA of the CDR3: TGTGCCAGCAGTGAAGTCACAGGTCGCTCACCCCTCCACTTT.

This clone appeared once. The CDR3 region is CAITPTGGASYYGYTF. CDR3 sequence (DNA): TGTGCCATCACTCCGACAGGGGGCGCATCCTACTATGGCTACACCTTC. The chain joins TRBV10-3 to TRBJ1-2; 10 nucleotides align to TRBD1. V lost 7 bases and J lost 3; bases outside the gene matches: 11. The CDR3 is 16 residues long. Germline loops: CDR1 ENHRY, CDR2 SYGVKD.

J is TRBJ2-7 and V is TRBV27, with a weak D call TRBD1 (6 bases). V shed 3 bases and J shed 7 bases, with 13 bases lying between them. The CDR3 runs 13 residues. In germline, CDR1 is MNHEY, CDR2 SMNVEV (reference sequence). CDR3 DNA: TGTGCCAGCAGTTTCACAGGGTCGGGGGAGCAGTACTTC. Amino acid sequence: CASSFTGSGEQYF.

V gene TRBV3-1 (or the pseudogene TRBV3-2) combines with J gene TRBJ2-6, with D possibly matching TRBD1 (5 bases). V gave up 0 bases and J gave up 0 bases, with 12 bases separating them. Germline V CDR1 and CDR2: LGHDT, YNNKEL (reference sequence). CDR3 length equals 18 residues. For the CDR3, the DNA is TGTGCCAGCAGCCAAGAAAATCAGGGAAGCTCTGGGGCCAACGTCCTGACTTTC. Residues: CASSQENQGSSGANVLTF.

The chain is built from TRBV7-2 and TRBJ2-7; 12 positions match TRBD2. This CDR3 has 13 residues. CDR1 is SGHTA, CDR2 FQGNSA, per germline. The V and J ends lost 6 bases and 6 bases, in that order; junction bases with no gene match: 3. CDR3 region: CASRLAGGLEQYF. The CDR3 coding sequence is TGTGCCAGCAGACTAGCGGGAGGACTCGAGCAGTACTTC.

The V gene is TRBV11-3, the J gene TRBJ2-1; 11 bases align to TRBD2. The CDR3 is 16 amino acids. Germline V gene sequence: CDR1 SGHNT, CDR2 YENEEA. V gave up 1 base and J gave up 7 bases; unmatched junction bases: 6. DNA of the CDR3: TGTGCCAGCAGCTTAGGGGGACTAGCGGCCCAAAATGAGCAGTTCTTC. Its protein is CASSLGGLAAQNEQFF.

The CDR3 DNA reads as TGTGCCAGCAGTTTCCCAGGGACATCCGACACTGAAGCTTTCTTT. The encoded protein is CASSFPGTSDTEAFF. This rearrangement joins TRBV28 to TRBJ1-1; tentatively, D is TRBD1 (6 bases). This CDR3 is 15 amino acids long. CDR1 is MDHEN and CDR2 is SYDVKM in the germline V gene. V was trimmed by 3 bases and J by 3 bases, leaving 14 bases between them.

The chain has TRBV12-3 or TRBV12-4 and TRBJ1-6; TRBD1 matches at 8 bases. Trimming cost V 8 bases and J 9 bases; bases outside gene matches: 6. This CDR3 has 13 amino acids. Written as DNA, the CDR3 is TGTGCCAGCGCTCGGACAGGGCTTTCACCCCTCCACTTT. Translation gives CASARTGLSPLHF.